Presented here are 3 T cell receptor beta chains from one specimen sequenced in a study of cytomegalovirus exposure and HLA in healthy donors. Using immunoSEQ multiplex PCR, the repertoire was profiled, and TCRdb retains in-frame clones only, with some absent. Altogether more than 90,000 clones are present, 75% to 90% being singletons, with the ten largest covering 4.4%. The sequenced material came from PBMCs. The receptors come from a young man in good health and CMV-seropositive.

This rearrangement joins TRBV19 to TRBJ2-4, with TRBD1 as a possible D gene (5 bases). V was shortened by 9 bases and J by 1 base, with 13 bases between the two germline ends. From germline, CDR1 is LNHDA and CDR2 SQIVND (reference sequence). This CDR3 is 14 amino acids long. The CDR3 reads CASAEGVAKNIQYF. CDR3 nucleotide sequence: TGTGCCAGCGCGGAAGGGGTGGCCAAAAACATTCAGTACTTC. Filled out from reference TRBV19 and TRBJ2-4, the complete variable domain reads DGGITQSPKYLFRKEGQNVTLSCEQNLNHDAMYWYRQDPGQGLRLIYYSQIVNDFQKGDIAEGYSVSREKKESFPLTVTSAQKNPTAFYLCASAEGVAKNIQYFGAGTRLSVL.

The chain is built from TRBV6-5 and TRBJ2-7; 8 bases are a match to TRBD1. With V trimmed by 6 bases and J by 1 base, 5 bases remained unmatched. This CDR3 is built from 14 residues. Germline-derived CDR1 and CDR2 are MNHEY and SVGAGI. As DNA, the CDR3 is TGTGCCAGCAGCCGTCGGACAGGGTCCTACGAGCAGTACTTC. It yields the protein CASSRRTGSYEQYF.

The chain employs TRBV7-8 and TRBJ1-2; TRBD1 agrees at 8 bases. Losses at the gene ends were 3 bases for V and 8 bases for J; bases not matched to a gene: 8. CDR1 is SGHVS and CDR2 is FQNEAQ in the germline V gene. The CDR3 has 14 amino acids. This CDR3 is CASSLGGQARGYTF. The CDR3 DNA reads TGTGCCAGCAGCTTGGGGGGACAGGCCCGAGGCTACACCTTC.